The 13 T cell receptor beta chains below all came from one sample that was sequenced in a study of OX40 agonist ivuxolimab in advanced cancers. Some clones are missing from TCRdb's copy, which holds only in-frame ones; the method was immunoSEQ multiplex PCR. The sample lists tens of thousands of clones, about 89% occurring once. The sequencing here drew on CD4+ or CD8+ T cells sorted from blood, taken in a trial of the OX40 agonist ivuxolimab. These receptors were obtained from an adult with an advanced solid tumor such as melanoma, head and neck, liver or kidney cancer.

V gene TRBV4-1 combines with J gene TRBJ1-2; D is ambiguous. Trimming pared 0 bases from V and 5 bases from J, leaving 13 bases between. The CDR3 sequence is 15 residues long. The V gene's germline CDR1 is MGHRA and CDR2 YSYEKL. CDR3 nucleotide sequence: TGCGCCAGCAGCCAAGATACCTCCGCTCGGTATGGCTACACCTTC. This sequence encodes CASSQDTSARYGYTF.

Here the CDR3 reads CASSLEQGMNTEAFF. DNA for the CDR3: TGTGCCAGCAGCTTAGAGCAGGGTATGAACACTGAAGCTTTCTTT. This chain uses TRBV7-2 with TRBJ1-1; maybe TRBD1 (5 bases). Germline CDR1 and CDR2: SGHTA and FQGNSA. V was pared by 1 base and J by 0 bases, with 9 bases between. The CDR3 is made up of 15 amino acids.

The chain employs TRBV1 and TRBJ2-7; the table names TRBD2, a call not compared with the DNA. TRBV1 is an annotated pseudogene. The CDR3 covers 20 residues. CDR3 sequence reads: CTSSHSRGVAGLAGEYEQYF. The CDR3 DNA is TGCACCAGCAGCCATTCCCGGGGAGTAGCGGGACTAGCGGGAGAATACGAGCAGTACTTC.

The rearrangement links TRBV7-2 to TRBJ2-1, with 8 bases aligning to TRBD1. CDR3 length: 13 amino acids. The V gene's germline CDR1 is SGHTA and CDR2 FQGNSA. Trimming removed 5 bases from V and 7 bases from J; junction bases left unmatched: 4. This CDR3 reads CASSPDRENEQFF. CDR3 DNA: TGTGCCAGCAGCCCGGACAGGGAGAATGAGCAGTTCTTC.

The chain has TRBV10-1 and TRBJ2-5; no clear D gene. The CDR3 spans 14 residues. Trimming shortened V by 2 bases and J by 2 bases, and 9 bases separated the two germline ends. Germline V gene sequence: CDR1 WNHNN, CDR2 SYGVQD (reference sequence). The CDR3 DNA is TGCGCCAGCAGTGAGGCTGGACGGCAAGAGACCCAGTACTTC. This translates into CASSEAGRQETQYF.

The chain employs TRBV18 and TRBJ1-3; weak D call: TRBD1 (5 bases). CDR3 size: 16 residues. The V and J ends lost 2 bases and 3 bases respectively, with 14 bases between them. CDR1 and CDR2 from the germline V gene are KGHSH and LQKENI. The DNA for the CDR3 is TGTGCCAGCTCACCAAGGACAAGGGGCTTTGGAAACACCATATATTTT. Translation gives CASSPRTRGFGNTIYF.

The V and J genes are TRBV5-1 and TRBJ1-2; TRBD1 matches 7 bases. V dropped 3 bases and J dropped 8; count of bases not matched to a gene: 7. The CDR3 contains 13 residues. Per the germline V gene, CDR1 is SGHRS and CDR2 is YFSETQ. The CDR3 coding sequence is TGCGCCAGCAGCTCAAGACAGGGCCTCGGCTACACCTTC. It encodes CASSSRQGLGYTF.

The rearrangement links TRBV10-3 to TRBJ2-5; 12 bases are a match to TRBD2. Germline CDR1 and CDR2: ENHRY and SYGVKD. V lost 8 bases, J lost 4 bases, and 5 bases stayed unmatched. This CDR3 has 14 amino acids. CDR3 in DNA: TGTGCCATCGGTAGGACTAGCGGGACAGAGACCCAGTACTTC. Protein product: CAIGRTSGTETQYF.

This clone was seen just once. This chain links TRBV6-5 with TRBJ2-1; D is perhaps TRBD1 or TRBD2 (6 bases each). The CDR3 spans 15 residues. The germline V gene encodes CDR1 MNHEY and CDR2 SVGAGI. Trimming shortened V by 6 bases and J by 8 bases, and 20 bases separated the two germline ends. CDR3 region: CASSSSRRGVHEQFF. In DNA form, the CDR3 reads TGTGCCAGCAGCTCGTCTAGAAGGGGGGTACATGAGCAGTTCTTC.

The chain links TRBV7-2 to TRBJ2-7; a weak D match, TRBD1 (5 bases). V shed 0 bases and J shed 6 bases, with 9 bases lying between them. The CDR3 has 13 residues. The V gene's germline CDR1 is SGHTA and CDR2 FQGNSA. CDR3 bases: TGTGCCAGCAGCTTAGCAGGGGCTGGCGAGCAGTACTTC. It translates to CASSLAGAGEQYF.

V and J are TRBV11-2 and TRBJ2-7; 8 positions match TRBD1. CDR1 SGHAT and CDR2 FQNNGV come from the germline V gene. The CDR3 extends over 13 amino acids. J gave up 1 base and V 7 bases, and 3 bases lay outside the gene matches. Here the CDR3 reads CASTRTGSYEQYF. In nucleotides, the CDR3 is TGTGCCAGCACTAGGACAGGGTCCTACGAGCAGTACTTC.

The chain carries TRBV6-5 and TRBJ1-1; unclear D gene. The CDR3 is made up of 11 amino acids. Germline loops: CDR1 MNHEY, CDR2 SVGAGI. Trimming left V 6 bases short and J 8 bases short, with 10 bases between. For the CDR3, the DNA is TGTGCCAGCAGGCGTACAACGGAAGCTTTCTTT. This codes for CASRRTTEAFF.

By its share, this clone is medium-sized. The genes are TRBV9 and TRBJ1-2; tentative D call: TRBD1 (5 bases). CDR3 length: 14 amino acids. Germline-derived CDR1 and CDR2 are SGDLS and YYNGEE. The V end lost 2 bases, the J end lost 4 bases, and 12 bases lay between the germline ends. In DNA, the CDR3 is TGTGCCAGCAGCGTCGGGCAGGGCCCCTATGGCTACACCTTC. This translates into CASSVGQGPYGYTF.